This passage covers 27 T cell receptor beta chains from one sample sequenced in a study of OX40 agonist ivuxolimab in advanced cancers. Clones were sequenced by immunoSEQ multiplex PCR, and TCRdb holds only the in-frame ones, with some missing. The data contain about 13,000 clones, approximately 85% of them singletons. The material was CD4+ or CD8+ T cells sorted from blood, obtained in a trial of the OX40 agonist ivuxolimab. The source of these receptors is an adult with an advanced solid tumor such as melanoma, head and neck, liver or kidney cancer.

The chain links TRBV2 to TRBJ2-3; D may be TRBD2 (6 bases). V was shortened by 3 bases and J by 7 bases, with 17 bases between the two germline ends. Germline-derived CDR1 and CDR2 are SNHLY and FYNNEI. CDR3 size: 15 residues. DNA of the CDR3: TGTGCCAGCAGTGATTATATGTTGAGCGGGCATACGCAGTATTTT. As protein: CASSDYMLSGHTQYF.

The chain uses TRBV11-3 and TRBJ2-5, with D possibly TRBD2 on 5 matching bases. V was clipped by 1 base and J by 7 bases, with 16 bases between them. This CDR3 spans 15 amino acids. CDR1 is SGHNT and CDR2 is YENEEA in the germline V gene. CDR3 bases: TGTGCCAGCAGCTTAGGTTCAGCGGAGGCCGCGACCCAGTACTTC. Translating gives CASSLGSAEAATQYF.

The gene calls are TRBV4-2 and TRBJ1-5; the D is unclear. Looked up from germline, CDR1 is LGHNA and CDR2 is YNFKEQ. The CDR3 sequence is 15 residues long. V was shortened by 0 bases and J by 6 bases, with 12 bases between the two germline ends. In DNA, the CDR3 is TGTGCCAGCAGCCAAGATCCCGAGGGCGGTCAGCCCCAGCATTTT. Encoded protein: CASSQDPEGGQPQHF.

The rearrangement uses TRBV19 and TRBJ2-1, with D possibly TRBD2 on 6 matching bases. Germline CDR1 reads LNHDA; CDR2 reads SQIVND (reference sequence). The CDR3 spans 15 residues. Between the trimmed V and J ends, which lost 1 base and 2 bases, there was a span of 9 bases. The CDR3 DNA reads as TGTGCCAGTAGTATAGGCGGGGCCACCTACAATGAGCAGTTCTTC. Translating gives CASSIGGATYNEQFF.

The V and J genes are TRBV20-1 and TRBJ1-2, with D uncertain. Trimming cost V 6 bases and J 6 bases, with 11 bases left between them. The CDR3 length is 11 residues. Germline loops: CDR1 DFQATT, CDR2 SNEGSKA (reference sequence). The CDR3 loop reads CSAILQDGYTF. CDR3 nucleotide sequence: TGCAGTGCCATACTTCAAGATGGCTACACCTTC.

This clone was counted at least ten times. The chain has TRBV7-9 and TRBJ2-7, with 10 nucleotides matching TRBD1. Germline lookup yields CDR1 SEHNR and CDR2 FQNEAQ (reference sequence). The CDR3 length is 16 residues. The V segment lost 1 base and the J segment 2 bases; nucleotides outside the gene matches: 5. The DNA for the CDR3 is TGTGCCAGCAGCTTAGGGGGGACAGGGGAGGCCTACGAGCAGTACTTC. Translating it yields CASSLGGTGEAYEQYF.

The CDR3 region has the DNA TGTGCCAGCAGCTTAGATGCGGCCCGGAGCACCGGGGAGCTGTTTTTT. Protein product: CASSLDAARSTGELFF. The chain links TRBV13 to TRBJ2-2; no clear D gene. Trimming cost V 1 base and J 4 bases, with 13 bases left between them. Germline loops: CDR1 PRHDT, CDR2 FYEKMQ (reference sequence). CDR3 length: 16 amino acids.

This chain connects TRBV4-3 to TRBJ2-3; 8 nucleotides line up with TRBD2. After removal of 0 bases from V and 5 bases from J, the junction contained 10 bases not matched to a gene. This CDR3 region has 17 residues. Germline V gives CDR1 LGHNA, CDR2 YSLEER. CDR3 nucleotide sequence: TGCGCCAGCAGCCAAGACTGGGGGCGGGGGGATGGAGATACGCAGTATTTT. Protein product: CASSQDWGRGDGDTQYF.

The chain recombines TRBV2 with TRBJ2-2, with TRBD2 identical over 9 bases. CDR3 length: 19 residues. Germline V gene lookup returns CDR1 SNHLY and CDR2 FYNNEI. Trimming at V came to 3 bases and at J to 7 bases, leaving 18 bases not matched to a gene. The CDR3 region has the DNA TGTGCCAGCAGTGACCCCTTTACTAGCGGGTCGGCCGTGGGCGGGGAGCTGTTTTTT. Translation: CASSDPFTSGSAVGGELFF.

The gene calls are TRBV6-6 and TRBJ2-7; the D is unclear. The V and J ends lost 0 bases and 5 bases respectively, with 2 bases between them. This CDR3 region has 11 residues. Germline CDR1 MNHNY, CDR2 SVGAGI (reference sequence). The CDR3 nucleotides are TGTGCCAGCAGTTACTCGGACGAGCAGTACTTC. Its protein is CASSYSDEQYF.

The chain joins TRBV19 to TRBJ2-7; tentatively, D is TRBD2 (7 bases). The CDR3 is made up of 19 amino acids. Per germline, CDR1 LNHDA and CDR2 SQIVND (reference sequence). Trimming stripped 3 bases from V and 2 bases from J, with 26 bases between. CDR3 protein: CASSIKGGSSGGAPYEQYF. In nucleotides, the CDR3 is TGTGCCAGTAGTATCAAAGGGGGGTCTAGCGGCGGGGCACCCTACGAGCAGTACTTC.

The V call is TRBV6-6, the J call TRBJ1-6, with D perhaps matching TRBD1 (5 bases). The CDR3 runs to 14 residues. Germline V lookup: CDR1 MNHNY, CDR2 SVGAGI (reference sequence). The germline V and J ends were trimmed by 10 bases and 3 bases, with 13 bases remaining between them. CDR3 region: CATSIGGYNSPLHF. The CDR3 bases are TGTGCCACCTCAATTGGGGGCTATAATTCACCCCTCCACTTT.

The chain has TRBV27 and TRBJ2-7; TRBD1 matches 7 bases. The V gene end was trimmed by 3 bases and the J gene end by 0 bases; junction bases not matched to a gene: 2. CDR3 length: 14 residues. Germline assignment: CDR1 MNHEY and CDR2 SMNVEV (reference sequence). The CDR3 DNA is TGTGCCAGCAGTTTGAGGGGGCGCTCCTACGAGCAGTACTTC. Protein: CASSLRGRSYEQYF.

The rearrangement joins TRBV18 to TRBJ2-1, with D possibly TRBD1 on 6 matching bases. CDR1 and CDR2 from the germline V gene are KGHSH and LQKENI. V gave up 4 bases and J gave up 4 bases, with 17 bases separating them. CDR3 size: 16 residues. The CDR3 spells CASSRRQATIYNEQFF. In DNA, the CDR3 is TGTGCCAGCTCACGAAGACAGGCCACGATTTACAATGAGCAGTTCTTC.

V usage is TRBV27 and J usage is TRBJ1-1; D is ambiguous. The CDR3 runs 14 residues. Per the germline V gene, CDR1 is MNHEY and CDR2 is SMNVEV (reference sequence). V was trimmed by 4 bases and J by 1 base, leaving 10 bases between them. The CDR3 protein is CASSYSYGNTEAFF. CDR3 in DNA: TGTGCCAGCAGTTACTCGTATGGGAACACTGAAGCTTTCTTT.

The CDR3 loop reads CASSPGTGINQPQHF. Here the CDR3 DNA reads TGTGCCAGCTCACCCGGGACGGGGATCAATCAGCCCCAGCATTTT. The chain is built from TRBV18 and TRBJ1-5; D might be TRBD1 (5 bases). This CDR3 comprises 15 residues. Trimming took 3 bases from V and 3 from J, leaving 12 bases between them. CDR1 and CDR2 (germline): KGHSH, LQKENI.

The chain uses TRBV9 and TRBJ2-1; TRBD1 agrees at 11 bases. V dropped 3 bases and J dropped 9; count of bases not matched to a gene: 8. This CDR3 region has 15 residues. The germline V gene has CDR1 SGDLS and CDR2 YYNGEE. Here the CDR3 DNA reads TGTGCCAGCAGCGCCCGGACAGGGGGCAACGGTGAGCAGTTCTTC. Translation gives CASSARTGGNGEQFF.

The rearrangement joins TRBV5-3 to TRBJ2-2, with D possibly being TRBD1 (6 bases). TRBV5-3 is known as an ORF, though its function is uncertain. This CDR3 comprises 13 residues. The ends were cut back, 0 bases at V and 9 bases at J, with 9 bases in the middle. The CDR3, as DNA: TGTGCCAGAAGCTTGGCCAGGGGTCGGGAGCTGTTTTTT. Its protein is CARSLARGRELFF.

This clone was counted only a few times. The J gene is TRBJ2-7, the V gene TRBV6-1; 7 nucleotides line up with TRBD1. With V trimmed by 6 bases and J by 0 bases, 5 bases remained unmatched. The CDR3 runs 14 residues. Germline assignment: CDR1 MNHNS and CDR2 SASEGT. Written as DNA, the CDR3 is TGTGCCAGCAGCAAAAGGGACAGCTCCTACGAGCAGTACTTC. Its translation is CASSKRDSSYEQYF.

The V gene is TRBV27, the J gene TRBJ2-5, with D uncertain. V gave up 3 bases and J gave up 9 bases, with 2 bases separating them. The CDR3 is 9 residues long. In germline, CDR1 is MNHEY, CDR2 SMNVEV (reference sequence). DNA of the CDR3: TGTGCCAGCAGTTTCCCCCAGTACTTC. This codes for CASSFPQYF.

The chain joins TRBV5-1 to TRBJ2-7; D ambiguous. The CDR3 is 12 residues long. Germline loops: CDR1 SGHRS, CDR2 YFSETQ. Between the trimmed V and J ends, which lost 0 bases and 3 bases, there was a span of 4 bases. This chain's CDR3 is CASSLEGYEQYF. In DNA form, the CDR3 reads TGCGCCAGCAGCTTGGAGGGCTACGAGCAGTACTTC.

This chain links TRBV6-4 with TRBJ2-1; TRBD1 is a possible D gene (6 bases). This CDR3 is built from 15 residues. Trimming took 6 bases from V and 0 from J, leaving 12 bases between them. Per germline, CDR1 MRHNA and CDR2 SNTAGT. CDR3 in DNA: TGTGCCAGCAGCTCCGGACAGACCTCCTACAATGAGCAGTTCTTC. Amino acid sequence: CASSSGQTSYNEQFF.

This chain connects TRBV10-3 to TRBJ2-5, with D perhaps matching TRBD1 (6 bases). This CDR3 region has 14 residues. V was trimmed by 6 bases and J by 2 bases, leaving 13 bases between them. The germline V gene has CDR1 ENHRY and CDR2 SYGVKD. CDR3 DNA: TGTGCCATCAGCATCCCGGGACAACAAGAGACCCAGTACTTC. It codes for CAISIPGQQETQYF.

Written as DNA, the CDR3 is TGTGCCTGGACCTCGGGACTAGCGGTATACGAGCAGTACTTC. It codes for CAWTSGLAVYEQYF. The rearrangement uses TRBV30 and TRBJ2-7, with TRBD2 matching over 11 bases. Trimming at V came to 4 bases and at J to 4 bases, leaving 6 bases not matched to a gene. Germline assignment: CDR1 GTSNPN and CDR2 SVGIG (reference sequence). The CDR3 is 14 amino acids.

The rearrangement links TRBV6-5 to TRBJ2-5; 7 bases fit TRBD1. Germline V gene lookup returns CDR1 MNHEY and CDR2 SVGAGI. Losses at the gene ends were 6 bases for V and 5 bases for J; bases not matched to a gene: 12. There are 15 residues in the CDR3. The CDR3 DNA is TGTGCCAGCAGATCCACAGGGGCAGGGTGGGAGACCCAGTACTTC. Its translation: CASRSTGAGWETQYF.

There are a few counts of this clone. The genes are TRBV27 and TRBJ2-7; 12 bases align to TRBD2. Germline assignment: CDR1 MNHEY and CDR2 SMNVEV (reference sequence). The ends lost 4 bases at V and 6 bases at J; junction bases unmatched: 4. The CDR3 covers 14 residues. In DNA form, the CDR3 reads TGTGCCAGCAGTTCCGGACTAGCGGGAAGCGAGCAGTACTTC. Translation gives CASSSGLAGSEQYF.

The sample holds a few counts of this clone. The CDR3 protein is CASSEIPGQDLAFF. The DNA for the CDR3 is TGTGCCAGCAGTGAAATCCCGGGACAGGATCTAGCTTTCTTT. The chain combines TRBV6-4 with TRBJ1-1; 8 nucleotides agree with TRBD1. V shed 3 bases, J shed 10 bases, and the junction held 10 bases outside the gene matches. The CDR3 is 14 residues long. The V gene's germline CDR1 is MRHNA and CDR2 SNTAGT.